The present TCR beta chain was sequenced within a study of cytomegalovirus exposure and HLA in healthy donors. Donors likely had unrecorded immune exposures despite being nominally healthy when sampled. Germline V gene lookup returns CDR1 SGDLS and CDR2 YYNGEE. Trimming left V 3 bases short and J 8 bases short, with 15 bases between. This CDR3 is built from 13 residues. Amplification used 60 Vbeta primers and 13 Jbeta primers. Some clones are missing from TCRdb's copy, which holds only in-frame ones; the method was immunoSEQ multiplex PCR. The table lists some 200,000 clones, 79% of them singletons. The origin of this receptor is a girl between 5 and 17 years old in good health and CMV-seropositive. The chain has TRBV9 and TRBJ2-7, with D possibly matching TRBD1 (5 bases). Sequenced input: PBMCs. The CDR3 here is CASSGQRSQQQYF. Written as DNA, the CDR3 is TGTGCCAGCAGCGGACAGCGATCCCAGCAGCAGTACTTC. The complete variable domain, with remaining parts taken from reference TRBV9 and TRBJ2-7, reads DSGVTQTPKHLITATGQRVTLRCSPRSGDLSVYWYQQSLDQGLQFLIQYYNGEERAKGNILERFSAQQFPDLHSELNLSSLELGDSALYFCASSGQRSQQQYFGPGTRLTVT.